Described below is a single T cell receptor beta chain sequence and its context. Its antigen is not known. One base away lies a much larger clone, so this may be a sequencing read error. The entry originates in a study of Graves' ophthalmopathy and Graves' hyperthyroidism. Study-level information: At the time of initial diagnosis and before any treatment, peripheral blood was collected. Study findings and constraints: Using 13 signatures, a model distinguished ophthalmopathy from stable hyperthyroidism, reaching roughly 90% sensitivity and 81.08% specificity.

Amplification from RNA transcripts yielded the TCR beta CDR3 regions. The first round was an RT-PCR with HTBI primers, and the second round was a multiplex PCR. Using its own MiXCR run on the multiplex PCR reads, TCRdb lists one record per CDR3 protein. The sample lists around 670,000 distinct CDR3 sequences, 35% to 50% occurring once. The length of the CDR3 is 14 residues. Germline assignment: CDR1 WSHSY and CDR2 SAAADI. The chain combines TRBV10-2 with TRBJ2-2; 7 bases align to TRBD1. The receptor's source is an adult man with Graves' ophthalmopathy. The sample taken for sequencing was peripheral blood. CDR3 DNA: TGCGCCAGCAAACGACAGGGTAACACCGGGGAGCCGTTTTTT. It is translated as CASKRQGNTGEPFF.